Below, 29 T cell receptor beta chains from the same sample are listed, as sequenced in a study of metastatic and nonmetastatic thyroid tumors (dated by TCRdb to the early 2020s). Library preparation employed PCR. These reads were obtained on an Illumina HiSeq 4000. TCRdb trimmed public reads at Q25 via fastp, called clones via MiXCR and kept in-frame beta chains. The sample table holds some 35,000 clones, of which about 30% were seen once. Approximately 11% of the sample is taken by the ten largest. No treatment had been received by any patient before thyroid surgery. Sample: blood. All receptors come from a male donor with papillary thyroid cancer or a benign thyroid nodule (not recorded which). Some clones in this sample may be carry-over from other donors' samples.

This clone was seen a few times. V and J are TRBV7-6 and TRBJ2-5; D not certain. This CDR3 region has 14 residues. V shed 1 base and J shed 5 bases, with 11 bases lying between them. Germline assignment: CDR1 SGHVS and CDR2 FNYEAQ. The CDR3 loop is CASSLETIRETQYF. Here the CDR3 DNA reads TGTGCCAGCAGCTTAGAGACGATTCGGGAGACCCAGTACTTC.

This clone was detected many times. The chain couples TRBV18 to TRBJ1-1; no firm D call. Germline values: CDR1 KGHSH, CDR2 LQKENI. The CDR3 is made up of 13 amino acids. V dropped 3 bases and J dropped 1 base, with 6 bases sitting between them. This chain's CDR3 is CASSPRKNTEAFF. CDR3 bases: TGTGCCAGCTCACCTAGGAAGAACACTGAAGCTTTCTTT.

This clone was detected only a few times. This chain connects TRBV6-1 to TRBJ1-2; tentatively, D is TRBD1 (6 bases). The V gene's germline CDR1 is MNHNS and CDR2 SASEGT. The CDR3 contains 15 residues. Trimming left V 2 bases short and J 9 bases short, with 19 bases between. CDR3: CASSEPPTGWSCYTF. DNA of the CDR3: TGTGCCAGCAGTGAACCCCCAACAGGGTGGAGTTGCTACACCTTC.

As DNA, the CDR3 is TGCGCCAGCAGCCAAGGACAGGGGTCGAGTGAAGCTTTCTTT. Encoded protein: CASSQGQGSSEAFF. The V call is TRBV4-1, the J call TRBJ1-1; the match to TRBD1 covers 8 bases. V shed 1 base, J shed 7 bases, and the junction held 5 bases outside the gene matches. The CDR3 spans 14 residues. Germline CDR1 reads MGHRA; CDR2 reads YSYEKL.

This clone was seen many times. The chain employs TRBV5-6 and TRBJ2-4; TRBD1 agrees at 8 bases. Trimming at V came to 1 base and at J to 13 bases, leaving 13 bases not matched to a gene. Looked up from germline, CDR1 is SGHDT and CDR2 is YYEEEE. The CDR3 is made up of 15 amino acids. The CDR3 loop reads CASSLRGRGRFDQYF. The CDR3 coding sequence is TGTGCCAGCAGCTTGCGAGGCAGGGGGCGTTTTGACCAGTACTTC.

This clone has only a few counts. V gene TRBV7-3 combines with J gene TRBJ2-1; no clear D. V lost 1 base and J lost 6, with 4 bases in between. This CDR3 comprises 12 residues. Germline lookup yields CDR1 SGHTA and CDR2 FQGTGA. The CDR3 bases are TGTGCCAGCAGCTTAAGCGGCAATGAGCAGTTCTTC. Translation gives CASSLSGNEQFF.

This clone has a handful of counts. The gene calls are TRBV11-2 and TRBJ2-1; weak D call: TRBD2 (5 bases). Germline V gives CDR1 SGHAT, CDR2 FQNNGV. Trimming took 2 bases from V and 3 from J, leaving 8 bases between them. This CDR3 region has 14 residues. CDR3 loop: CASSLMGDYNEQFF. The CDR3 DNA is TGTGCCAGCAGCTTAATGGGAGACTACAATGAGCAGTTCTTC.

The chain is built from TRBV28 and TRBJ1-6, with D perhaps TRBD1 (5 bases). The length of the CDR3 is 15 residues. Per the germline V gene, CDR1 is MDHEN and CDR2 is SYDVKM. The V gene lost 1 base and the J gene lost 6 bases, with 10 bases spanning the gap. The CDR3 region has the DNA TGTGCCAGCAGTTTATTAGGGGAAAGTAATTCACCCCTCCACTTT. It yields the protein CASSLLGESNSPLHF. Together with reference TRBV28 and TRBJ1-6, the CDR3 gives the full variable domain: DVKVTQSSRYLVKRTGEKVFLECVQDMDHENMFWYRQDPGLGLRLIYFSYDVKMKEKGDIPEGYSVSREKKERFSLILESASTNQTSMYLCASSLLGESNSPLHFGNGTRLTVT.

This clone was seen a handful of times. The V call is TRBV4-3, the J call TRBJ2-2, with D possibly matching TRBD2 (5 bases). The CDR3 loop spans 12 amino acids. Germline CDR1 and CDR2: LGHNA and YSLEER. V lost 0 bases and J 9 bases, leaving 5 bases between the germline ends. The CDR3 DNA is TGCGCCAGCAGCCAAGACGGGAGGGAGCTGTTTTTT. Amino acid sequence: CASSQDGRELFF.

This clone was counted only a few times. The chain uses TRBV6-1 and TRBJ1-1; D might be TRBD1 (5 bases). With 2 bases removed from V and 5 bases from J, the gap between germline ends came to 18 bases. CDR1 and CDR2 (germline): MNHNS, SASEGT. CDR3 length equals 16 residues. CDR3 nucleotide sequence: TGTGCCAGCAGTGAACGTGGGACCCCAACTCTTACTGAAGCTTTCTTT. Its protein is CASSERGTPTLTEAFF.

The J gene is TRBJ2-1, the V gene TRBV20-1, with 9 bases identical to TRBD2. This CDR3 is built from 16 residues. Per the germline V gene, CDR1 is DFQATT and CDR2 is SNEGSKA (reference sequence). Trimming cost V 5 bases and J 6 bases; bases outside gene matches: 14. The CDR3 bases are TGCAGTGCTGTTAAAACCGGGACTAGCCTGGGCAATGAGCAGTTCTTC. Its protein product is CSAVKTGTSLGNEQFF.

Ten or more counts support this clone. This CDR3 reads CASSPTGGDNQPQHF. The CDR3, as DNA: TGTGCCAGCTCACCGACAGGGGGAGACAATCAGCCCCAGCATTTT. The V call is TRBV18, the J call TRBJ1-5; 9 nucleotides align to TRBD1. The CDR3 is made up of 15 amino acids. V shed 3 bases and J 3 bases; nucleotides not matched to a gene: 3. CDR1 is KGHSH and CDR2 is LQKENI in the germline V gene.

The chain combines TRBV18 with TRBJ2-6; tentative D call: TRBD1 (6 bases). V lost 5 bases and J lost 3, with 20 bases in between. This CDR3 has 18 amino acids. Looked up from germline, CDR1 is KGHSH and CDR2 is LQKENI. CDR3 sequence (DNA): TGTGCCAGCTCATCTACCTCTGACAGGAACGGTGGGGCCAACGTCCTGACTTTC. Encoded protein: CASSSTSDRNGGANVLTF.

Points on this clone: Relative to the germline gene, one junction end is altered; a read error may explain this. The sample has other DNA sequences that encode this CDR3 too. This chain connects TRBV18 to TRBJ2-5; 9 bases are shared with TRBD1. CDR1 is KGHSH, CDR2 LQKENI, per germline. CDR3 length equals 17 residues. In nucleotides, the CDR3 is TGTGCCAGCTCACCAGGGACCGGGACAGGGTTCGGAGAGACTCAGTACTTC. This encodes CASSPGTGTGFGETQYF.

Many counts were recorded for this clone. In nucleotides, the CDR3 is TGTGCCAGCAGCTCCGGGGGGGTACCCTTTGGGGCTTACGAGCAGTACTTC. Translating it yields CASSSGGVPFGAYEQYF. The rearrangement uses TRBV28 and TRBJ2-7, with TRBD2 matching over 8 bases. The CDR3 consists of 17 residues. The V segment lost 6 bases and the J segment 4 bases; nucleotides outside the gene matches: 17. Germline CDR1 is MDHEN and CDR2 is SYDVKM.

This clone has only a few counts. V is TRBV2 and J is TRBJ2-3; D not resolved. Trimming shortened V by 3 bases and J by 4 bases, and 11 bases separated the two germline ends. Germline assignment: CDR1 SNHLY and CDR2 FYNNEI. CDR3 size: 14 residues. CDR3 sequence: CASSDGLVADTQYF. For the CDR3, the DNA is TGTGCCAGCAGTGATGGGCTAGTCGCAGATACGCAGTATTTT. Looking up the rest from reference TRBV2 and TRBJ2-3 gives the full variable domain: EPEVTQTPSHQVTQMGQEVILRCVPISNHLYFYWYRQILGQKVEFLVSFYNNEISEKSEIFDDQFSVERPDGSNFTLKIRSTKLEDSAMYFCASSDGLVADTQYFGPGTRLTVL.

This clone was recorded a few times. The V call is TRBV3-1, the J call TRBJ1-2; D unclear. V was trimmed by 0 bases and J by 4 bases, leaving 6 bases between them. Looked up from germline, CDR1 is LGHDT and CDR2 is YNNKEL (reference sequence). This CDR3 region has 13 residues. The CDR3 DNA reads TGTGCCAGCAGCCAAGAAGCAGTCTATGGCTACACCTTC. It codes for CASSQEAVYGYTF. Together with reference TRBV3-1 and TRBJ1-2, the CDR3 gives the full variable domain: DTAVSQTPKYLVTQMGNDKSIKCEQNLGHDTMYWYKQDSKKFLKIMFSYNNKELIINETVPNRFSPKSPDKAHLNLHINSLELGDSAVYFCASSQEAVYGYTFGSGTRLTVV.

V and J are TRBV20-1 and TRBJ2-3, with a tentative D call TRBD1 (5 bases). The CDR3 is 12 residues long. V shed 7 bases and J shed 0 bases, with 8 bases lying between them. Germline V CDR1 and CDR2: DFQATT, SNEGSKA (reference sequence). The CDR3 coding sequence is TGCAGTGTGGGGCAGAGCACAGATACGCAGTATTTT. Translating gives CSVGQSTDTQYF.

This clone was observed at least ten times. The chain uses TRBV28 and TRBJ2-1; TRBD1 might be the D (6 bases). V gave up 3 bases and J gave up 6 bases, with 15 bases separating them. This CDR3 contains 15 residues. The V gene's germline CDR1 is MDHEN and CDR2 SYDVKM. The CDR3 loop is CASSFWQGFANEQFF. The CDR3 DNA reads as TGTGCCAGCAGTTTTTGGCAGGGGTTCGCCAATGAGCAGTTCTTC.

Relative to its sample, this clone is medium-sized. The chain employs TRBV6-1 and TRBJ2-3; 9 bases fit TRBD1. Germline V lookup: CDR1 MNHNS, CDR2 SASEGT. With 7 bases clipped from V and 3 bases from J, the junction kept 5 bases outside the gene matches. CDR3 size: 14 residues. The CDR3 DNA sequence: TGTGCCAGCACCCAAGGGACAGGGACAGATACGCAGTATTTT. Encoded protein: CASTQGTGTDTQYF.

This clone has a count of ten or more. The chain combines TRBV4-1 with TRBJ2-2; possible D gene TRBD1, 6 bases. Between the trimmed V and J ends, which lost 3 bases and 7 bases, there was a span of 21 bases. Germline V gene data show CDR1 as MGHRA and CDR2 as YSYEKL. The CDR3 extends over 17 amino acids. The CDR3 nucleotides read TGCGCCAGCAGCCACTGGGGGCGGTCCGGACGGGGCGGGGAGCTGTTTTTT. Its protein is CASSHWGRSGRGGELFF.

There are a few counts of this clone. The chain couples TRBV20-1 to TRBJ2-2, with 8 bases lining up with TRBD2. Germline loops: CDR1 DFQATT, CDR2 SNEGSKA (reference sequence). This CDR3 is built from 14 residues. Trimming took 1 base from V and 4 from J; bases not matched to a gene: 2. The CDR3 DNA follows: TGCAGTGCTAGAGGGCTAGCGGGCACCGGGGAGCTGTTTTTT. Translating it yields CSARGLAGTGELFF.

This CDR3 is CASSEAITGPDTQYF. For the CDR3, the DNA is TGTGCCAGCAGTGAAGCCATAACAGGGCCAGATACGCAGTATTTT. This sequence joins TRBV6-1 and TRBJ2-3; possible D gene TRBD1, 6 bases. This CDR3 spans 15 amino acids. Germline V gene data show CDR1 as MNHNS and CDR2 as SASEGT. V dropped 0 bases and J dropped 4 bases, with 11 bases sitting between them.

The chain combines TRBV9 with TRBJ2-3; TRBD2 agrees at 7 bases. Losses at the gene ends were 0 bases for V and 6 bases for J; bases not matched to a gene: 7. The germline V gene encodes CDR1 SGDLS and CDR2 YYNGEE. The CDR3 runs to 15 residues. The CDR3 region has the DNA TGTGCCAGCAGCGTAGTAACTAGCGACCAGGATACGCAGTATTTT. It translates to CASSVVTSDQDTQYF.

This clone was observed many times. V and J are TRBV12-3 or TRBV12-4 and TRBJ2-1, with D possibly matching TRBD1 (5 bases). The length of the CDR3 is 15 residues. V lost 3 bases to trimming and J lost 4 bases, with 13 bases between them. CDR3: CASSFLQETYNEQFF. In nucleotides, the CDR3 is TGTGCCAGCAGTTTTCTACAGGAGACTTACAATGAGCAGTTCTTC.

At least ten counts were recorded for this clone. The gene calls are TRBV28 and TRBJ1-5; no clear D. Trimming shortened V by 5 bases and J by 5 bases, and 13 bases separated the two germline ends. The CDR3 runs 14 residues. In germline, CDR1 is MDHEN, CDR2 SYDVKM. CDR3 in amino acids: CASSRSVLYQPQHF. The CDR3 DNA is TGTGCCAGCAGTCGCAGCGTACTGTATCAGCCCCAGCATTTT.

This clone has only a few counts. This chain connects TRBV6-1 to TRBJ2-1; weak D call: TRBD2 (6 bases). The CDR3 totals 16 residues. Germline CDR1 is MNHNS and CDR2 is SASEGT. Trimming pared 6 bases from V and 6 bases from J, leaving 21 bases between. The CDR3 sequence is CASSASAGMGGNEQFF. DNA for the CDR3: TGTGCCAGCAGCGCGTCTGCGGGGATGGGTGGCAATGAGCAGTTCTTC.

This clone was seen at least ten times. The chain has TRBV3-1 and TRBJ2-5; D is ambiguous. CDR1 is LGHDT and CDR2 is YNNKEL in the germline V gene (reference sequence). V was trimmed by 4 bases and J by 1 base, leaving 13 bases between them. The CDR3 has 15 residues. The CDR3 loop is CASSPRRILQETQYF. As DNA, the CDR3 is TGTGCCAGCAGCCCACGACGGATCCTCCAAGAGACCCAGTACTTC.

V and J are TRBV27 and TRBJ2-5, with D maybe TRBD1 (5 bases). This CDR3 comprises 13 residues. CDR1 and CDR2 from the germline V gene are MNHEY and SMNVEV (reference sequence). Trimming cost V 3 bases and J 6 bases, with 11 bases left between them. CDR3 protein: CASSLQGRQTQYF. The CDR3 region has the DNA TGTGCCAGCAGTTTGCAGGGAAGGCAGACCCAGTACTTC.